Presented here are 28 T cell receptor beta chains from one specimen sequenced in a study of shared clonotypes between healthy human individuals. Generated by immunoSEQ multiplex PCR, the TCRdb table keeps only in-frame clones and is missing some. Found here are 650,000 to 800,000 clones, roughly 72% of them singletons; the top ten hold around 1.8%. The sample consisted of memory CD4+ T cells sorted from blood. As to subset: CD45RA-negative fraction. These receptors all stem from a woman aged 25 to 39 in good health.

The chain has TRBV11-3 and TRBJ1-1; no clear D gene. Germline assignment: CDR1 SGHNT and CDR2 YENEEA. The V end lost 2 bases, the J end lost 0 bases, and 4 bases lay between the germline ends. The CDR3 extends over 13 amino acids. CDR3 sequence reads: CASSLTVNTEAFF. The CDR3 DNA reads TGTGCCAGCAGCTTAACCGTGAACACTGAAGCTTTCTTT.

This clone was counted a few times. The rearrangement links TRBV7-2 to TRBJ2-1, with D unresolved. CDR3 length: 13 residues. Germline CDR1 is SGHTA and CDR2 is FQGNSA. The ends were cut back, 3 bases at V and 8 bases at J, with 11 bases in the middle. CDR3 nucleotides: TGTGCCAGCAGCTTCGCGAAAGGCGATGAGCAGTTCTTC. Translating it yields CASSFAKGDEQFF. Full variable domain (outside the CDR3, taken from reference TRBV7-2 and TRBJ2-1): GAGVSQSPSNKVTEKGKDVELRCDPISGHTALYWYRQSLGQGLEFLIYFQGNSAPDKSGLPSDRFSAERTGGSVSTLTIQRTQQEDSAVYLCASSFAKGDEQFFGPGTRLTVL.

The genes are TRBV20-1 and TRBJ2-7; D gene unclear. V gave up 6 bases and J gave up 3 bases, with 6 bases separating them. Germline CDR1 DFQATT, CDR2 SNEGSKA (reference sequence). The CDR3 extends over 10 amino acids. This chain's CDR3 is CSAKFYEQYF. DNA for the CDR3: TGCAGTGCGAAGTTCTACGAGCAGTACTTC.

This clone was recorded a few times. CDR3 coding DNA: TGTGCCAGCAGCTTAGCGGGATTTAGGGCCTACGAGCAGTACTTC. Translation gives CASSLAGFRAYEQYF. This chain uses TRBV7-2 with TRBJ2-7; D is undetermined. The CDR3 spans 15 residues. Trimming removed 0 bases at V and 2 bases at J, with 11 bases between. In germline, CDR1 is SGHTA, CDR2 FQGNSA.

The CDR3 bases are TGTGCCAGCAGAAATACAGGGGGATGGGATGAAAAACTGTTTTTT. It translates to CASRNTGGWDEKLFF. The rearrangement links TRBV5-5 to TRBJ1-4; 8 bases are shared with TRBD1. This CDR3 has 15 residues. The ends lost 5 bases at V and 6 bases at J; junction bases unmatched: 9. CDR1 and CDR2 from the germline V gene are SGHKS and YYEKEE (reference sequence).

A few counts support this clone. The V call is TRBV7-2, the J call TRBJ2-2; D gene uncertain. V lost 7 bases and J 5 bases, leaving 11 bases between the germline ends. CDR3 length equals 13 residues. Looked up from germline, CDR1 is SGHTA and CDR2 is FQGNSA. Here the CDR3 reads CASTGQQTGELFF. CDR3 DNA: TGTGCCAGCACGGGCCAGCAAACCGGGGAGCTGTTTTTT.

The rearrangement links TRBV6-1 to TRBJ1-3; D is unresolved. The CDR3 covers 15 residues. Trimming left V 2 bases short and J 4 bases short, with 12 bases between. Germline CDR1 MNHNS, CDR2 SASEGT. The CDR3 protein is CASSEFYIYGNTIYF. DNA for the CDR3: TGTGCCAGCAGTGAATTCTACATTTACGGAAACACCATATATTTT.

This chain connects TRBV7-2 to TRBJ1-2, with 9 bases aligning to TRBD1. Germline V CDR1 and CDR2: SGHTA, FQGNSA. The J segment lost 8 bases and the V segment lost 5 bases, leaving 18 bases of the junction unmatched. The CDR3 consists of 17 residues. In DNA, the CDR3 is TGTGCCAGCAGCAAGGACCCCGGGACAGGGTGGTCGGGGGGCTACACCTTC. It is translated as CASSKDPGTGWSGGYTF.

The chain couples TRBV5-1 to TRBJ2-2; D uncertain. The length of the CDR3 is 15 residues. V lost 2 bases to trimming and J lost 0 bases, with 8 bases between them. The V gene's germline CDR1 is SGHRS and CDR2 YFSETQ. CDR3 nucleotides: TGCGCCAGCAGCTTTCACCCCGCGAACACCGGGGAGCTGTTTTTT. Its protein is CASSFHPANTGELFF. The full variable domain, its missing parts supplied by reference TRBV5-1 and TRBJ2-2, is KAGVTQTPRYLIKTRGQQVTLSCSPISGHRSVSWYQQTPGQGLQFLFEYFSETQRNKGNFPGRFSGRQFSNSRSEMNVSTLELGDSALYLCASSFHPANTGELFFGEGSRLTVL.

The chain recombines TRBV19 with TRBJ2-7, with D unresolved. Trimming shortened V by 5 bases and J by 5 bases, and 16 bases separated the two germline ends. CDR1 is LNHDA and CDR2 is SQIVND in the germline V gene (reference sequence). The CDR3 runs 14 residues. The CDR3, as DNA: TGTGCCAGTAGTCCCGGTCGCGACTCGGACGAGCAGTACTTC. It yields the protein CASSPGRDSDEQYF.

A note on this clone: The same CDR3 is also encoded by other DNA sequences in this sample. The chain uses TRBV5-1 and TRBJ2-1; 9 bases align to TRBD2. The CDR3 totals 15 residues. Germline V gene sequence: CDR1 SGHRS, CDR2 YFSETQ. The V gene end was trimmed by 0 bases and the J gene end by 2 bases; junction bases not matched to a gene: 0. CDR3 in amino acids: CASSLVAGAYNEQFF. The DNA of the CDR3 is TGCGCCAGCAGCTTGGTAGCGGGAGCCTACAATGAGCAGTTCTTC.

V is TRBV9 and J is TRBJ2-3; TRBD2 might be the D (6 bases). The CDR3 has 13 amino acids. Trimming took off 3 bases at V and 13 bases at J, with 18 bases between the two ends. Germline assignment: CDR1 SGDLS and CDR2 YYNGEE. This CDR3 reads CASSASDGTGEYF. The CDR3 DNA reads TGTGCCAGCAGCGCCTCCGACGGGACGGGAGAGTATTTT.

The chain is built from TRBV29-1 and TRBJ1-2; D is unresolved. CDR3 length: 12 amino acids. Trimming stripped 5 bases from V and 4 bases from J, with 11 bases between. CDR1 and CDR2 from the germline V gene are SQVTM and ANQGSEA. The CDR3 DNA reads TGCAGCGTTTATCCAGAGATCTATGGCTACACCTTC. Translated, it gives CSVYPEIYGYTF.

The rearrangement joins TRBV2 to TRBJ2-7, with TRBD1 matching over 10 bases. The trim removed 2 bases at V and 9 bases at J, leaving 10 bases unmatched. Germline V CDR1 and CDR2: SNHLY, FYNNEI. The CDR3 has 15 residues. CDR3 loop: CASSEHRTGGVVQYF. The CDR3 region has the DNA TGTGCCAGCAGTGAACACCGGACAGGGGGAGTAGTGCAGTACTTC. Looking up the rest from reference TRBV2 and TRBJ2-7 gives the full variable domain: EPEVTQTPSHQVTQMGQEVILRCVPISNHLYFYWYRQILGQKVEFLVSFYNNEISEKSEIFDDQFSVERPDGSNFTLKIRSTKLEDSAMYFCASSEHRTGGVVQYFGPGTRLTVT.

The chain has TRBV21-1 and TRBJ2-7; the table assigns TRBD1, which was not confirmed against the DNA. TRBV21-1 is designated a pseudogene. The CDR3 contains 14 residues. CDR3 amino acids: CASSKTGAPYEQYF. DNA for the CDR3: TGTGCCAGCAGCAAGACAGGGGCCCCCTACGAGCAGTACTTC.

This clone was observed a handful of times. This sequence joins TRBV2 and TRBJ2-2; 10 nucleotides match TRBD1. This CDR3 spans 19 amino acids. After removal of 3 bases from V and 5 bases from J, the junction contained 15 bases not matched to a gene. Germline V gene sequence: CDR1 SNHLY, CDR2 FYNNEI. The CDR3 protein is CASSELTPRTGGFTGELFF. The CDR3 coding sequence is TGTGCCAGCAGTGAGTTAACCCCGAGGACAGGGGGTTTTACCGGGGAGCTGTTTTTT.

With regard to this clone: At the DNA level, this CDR3 is encoded by other sequences in the same sample as well. The chain combines TRBV5-1 with TRBJ2-5; D not certain. The germline V gene encodes CDR1 SGHRS and CDR2 YFSETQ. The CDR3 spans 15 residues. V gave up 0 bases and J gave up 1 base, with 10 bases separating them. This CDR3 reads CASSLGLAGQETQYF. CDR3 sequence (DNA): TGCGCCAGCAGCTTGGGATTGGCCGGCCAAGAGACCCAGTACTTC.

The chain has TRBV4-1 and TRBJ2-1, with D possibly TRBD2 on 6 matching bases. The length of the CDR3 is 13 residues. The V end was cut by 1 base, the J end by 11 bases, with 12 bases between. Germline CDR1 is MGHRA and CDR2 is YSYEKL. CDR3 sequence (DNA): TGCGCCAGCAGCCAAGTTAGCGGCCGGCAGCAGTTCTTC. Translation gives CASSQVSGRQQFF.

This clone was seen many times. The chain carries TRBV25-1 and TRBJ2-7, with 13 nucleotides matching TRBD2. This CDR3 is 14 amino acids long. The V gene end was trimmed by 6 bases and the J gene end by 6 bases; junction bases not matched to a gene: 5. Germline assignment: CDR1 MGHDK and CDR2 SYGVNS. This chain's CDR3 is CASRFGTSGTEQYF. The CDR3 DNA is TGTGCCAGCAGATTTGGGACTAGCGGGACCGAGCAGTACTTC.

V is TRBV29-1 and J is TRBJ1-1; 11 bases match TRBD1. Germline V gene sequence: CDR1 SQVTM, CDR2 ANQGSEA. The ends lost 3 bases at V and 3 bases at J; junction bases unmatched: 3. The length of the CDR3 is 14 residues. CDR3 residues: CSVELDRGHTEAFF. The DNA for the CDR3 is TGCAGCGTTGAGTTGGACAGGGGGCACACTGAAGCTTTCTTT.

This sequence joins TRBV27 and TRBJ1-6, with 9 bases fitting TRBD1. V shed 6 bases, J shed 8 bases, and the junction held 5 bases outside the gene matches. The germline gives CDR1 MNHEY, CDR2 SMNVEV (reference sequence). The CDR3 spans 14 residues. CDR3 residues: CASSPGQGYSPLHF. DNA of the CDR3: TGTGCCAGCAGCCCGGGACAGGGTTATTCACCCCTCCACTTT.

V gene TRBV27 combines with J gene TRBJ2-3, with a weak D call TRBD2 (7 bases). The V gene's germline CDR1 is MNHEY and CDR2 SMNVEV (reference sequence). V was pared by 10 bases and J by 4 bases, with 21 bases between. This CDR3 spans 15 amino acids. CDR3 amino acids: CATHPAGAQADTQYF. CDR3 nucleotide sequence: TGTGCCACCCACCCCGCGGGGGCGCAGGCAGATACGCAGTATTTT.

The rearrangement links TRBV14 to TRBJ2-3; unclear D gene. Deletions cut 2 bases from V and 4 bases from J, with 7 bases between. Germline values: CDR1 SGHDN, CDR2 FVKESK. The length of the CDR3 is 13 residues. This CDR3 reads CASSQLSADTQYF. In DNA, the CDR3 is TGTGCCAGCAGCCAACTCTCCGCAGATACGCAGTATTTT.

The gene calls are TRBV4-2 and TRBJ2-3, with D perhaps TRBD1 or TRBD2 (5 bases each). The ends were cut back, 4 bases at V and 2 bases at J, with 16 bases in the middle. Germline CDR1 reads LGHNA; CDR2 reads YNFKEQ. The CDR3 spans 16 residues. Here the CDR3 reads CASSPRRGFDTDTQYF. The CDR3 DNA reads TGTGCCAGCAGCCCCAGACGGGGCTTTGACACAGATACGCAGTATTTT.

The gene calls are TRBV6-1 and TRBJ2-7; D is unresolved. This CDR3 comprises 13 residues. The V end lost 10 bases, the J end lost 2 bases, and 15 bases lay between the germline ends. Germline values: CDR1 MNHNS, CDR2 SASEGT. DNA of the CDR3: TGTGCCATTAGCCGGACGCTTACCTACGAGCAGTACTTC. It specifies CAISRTLTYEQYF.

This chain joins TRBV10-3 and TRBJ1-1; 7 bases are shared with TRBD1. CDR1 and CDR2 from the germline V gene are ENHRY and SYGVKD. The CDR3 is 15 residues long. The ends lost 5 bases at V and 1 base at J; junction bases unmatched: 7. Here the CDR3 DNA reads TGTGCCATCAGTCAGGGGGGGACACCGAACACTGAAGCTTTCTTT. Its translation is CAISQGGTPNTEAFF.

J is TRBJ2-3 and V is TRBV11-2; possibly TRBD1 for D (6 bases). CDR3 length equals 13 residues. V was shortened by 6 bases and J by 14 bases, with 21 bases between the two germline ends. Germline V gene lookup returns CDR1 SGHAT and CDR2 FQNNGV. The chain's CDR3 is CASSGPGTLRTYF. The CDR3 DNA sequence: TGTGCCAGCAGTGGACCCGGGACACTAAGGACGTATTTT.

This clone has a single count. The chain is built from TRBV7-9 and TRBJ1-1; D unresolved. V gave up 7 bases and J gave up 1 base, with 10 bases separating them. Germline CDR1 and CDR2: SEHNR and FQNEAQ (reference sequence). The length of the CDR3 is 13 residues. This chain's CDR3 is CASNPDRNTEAFF. Written as DNA, the CDR3 is TGTGCCAGCAACCCAGACCGGAACACTGAAGCTTTCTTT.